The clone carrying this T cell receptor (beta chain) has only a few counts. This sample was taken from a study of blood T cell repertoires in COVID-19. Trimming cost V 4 bases and J 6 bases; bases outside gene matches: 5. Germline CDR1 and CDR2: MNHEY and SMNVEV (reference sequence). This CDR3 region has 14 residues. Repertoires were generated with immunoSEQ multiplex PCR, while TCRdb's copy carries only in-frame clones and drops some. The table lists hundreds of thousands of clones, more than 80% of them singletons. The rearrangement joins TRBV27 to TRBJ1-5; 8 bases agree with TRBD1. The sequence came from a man aged 25-40 years who had recovered from COVID-19. The sequenced sample consisted of PBMCs or T cells enriched from blood (not recorded which). CDR3: CASSYVQGVQPQHF. CDR3 DNA sequence: TGTGCCAGCAGTTACGTACAGGGGGTTCAGCCCCAGCATTTT.